This T cell receptor beta chain emerged from a study of tissue T cells after allogeneic stem cell transplantation. Notes on this clone: Antigen specificity is unknown. Mouse gene names and germline throughout. The read stops 1 residue short of the end of the CDR3; the missing end is completed from the germline J gene.

Study conclusions and caveats: Which tissue TCRs were alloreactive or antigen-specific was not determined. Some clones might be persisting host cells. Only a limited share of tissue TCRs appeared in blood or spleen.

Described time point: mouse harvest day 14 after allogeneic transplant. Tail vein injection delivered 10^7 T-cell-depleted bone marrow cells and 10^6 splenic CD5+ T cells. Mice had MHC-mismatched B6 into BALB/c GVHD, sampled day 7 or 14. Libraries were prepared by immunoSEQ multiplex PCR; TCRdb keeps only in-frame clonotypes and omits some of them. The sample holds about 1,400 clones, 50% seen once. V was pared by 5 bases and J by 3 bases, with 10 bases between. Germline V gene lookup returns CDR1 LGHNA and CDR2 YNLKQL (reference sequence). This CDR3 is 14 amino acids long. The receptor comes from a female BALB/c mouse given C57BL/6 T cells with graft-versus-host disease after an allogeneic hematopoietic cell transplant. Sequenced material: liver tissue. V and J are TRBV5 and TRBJ1-4, with TRBD1 as a possible D gene (5 bases). The DNA read from the CDR3 is TGTGCCAGCAGCGCGACGGGGGCCAACGAAAGATTATTT. Translation: CASSATGANERLF. From start to end, the CDR3 is CASSATGANERLFF.